This record concerns one TCR beta chain sequence. The clone's antigen remains unknown. The cohort consisted of hundreds of healthy bone marrow donors. At the time of sampling, every cohort member was nominally healthy, though immune exposures that went unrecorded were likely present. The donor tested CMV seropositive and was one of the 289 seropositive cohort members. A peripheral blood sample was provided by each donor, and peripheral blood mononuclear cells were used for TCR beta sequencing. Genomic DNA extraction from the blood cell samples was performed with the Qiagen DNeasy Blood Extraction Kit. Library method: the immunoSEQ multiplex PCR assay. For the multiplex PCR, a mixture combining 60 forward primers for TCR Vbeta segments and 13 reverse primers for TCR Jbeta segments was used. Amplification of the CDR3 region of rearranged TCR beta genes was performed with a multiplex PCR assay on genomic DNA. On the Illumina HiSeq System, the amplified TCR beta libraries were sequenced as 87-base-pair reads. From the authors' description of their analysis: A later analysis counted some 80 million unique TCR beta chains across the 600 to 850 repertoires, and around 12 million of these chains were shared by at least two donors. A nearest-neighbor algorithm error-corrected the raw reads and collapsed the reads into unique sequences, merging closely related sequences to remove PCR and sequencing errors. To assign V, D and J gene segments, CDR3 sequences were aligned to IMGT reference sequences. For a sequence to be retained, a match of at least six nucleotides to both a V gene segment and a J gene segment was required. A rearrangement was called productive if the CDR3 had no stop codons and remained in frame with V and J, and every other rearrangement was called non-productive. Following IMGT convention, CDR3 was defined as the stretch from the second conserved V-encoded cysteine to the conserved J-encoded phenylalanine. The earlier analysis of about 500 of the donors excluded sequences that lacked an unambiguous match to a single V gene segment. In an earlier analysis of some 590 of the donors, V segments were called functional above 56.7% productive rearrangements and were called segregating when the between-donor standard deviation exceeded 5%. A statistical classification framework was built to diagnose cytomegalovirus status from the catalog of TCR beta chain sequences. In a later analysis, V and J genes were assigned by comparing TCR nucleotide sequences against IMGT/GENE-DB human TR gene sequences. A later analysis assigned CDR3 sequences and most-parsimonious VDJ recombination scenarios with the TCRdist pipeline. In a later analysis, each TCR beta chain was defined by its CDR3 amino acid sequence together with its V-gene family, and reads without a unique V-gene family were excluded. As a way to deal with suspected cross-contamination and a sequencing artifact, a later analysis dropped hundreds of nucleotide sequences that were highly shared and had low generation probability. A later analysis calculated a clonal expansion index for each public chain from normalized within-repertoire ranks of inferred template counts. In a later analysis, generation probabilities were computed using a VDJ recombination model fitted to out-of-frame rearrangements, and the results were checked against IGoR. Hypergeometric tests were used in a later analysis to score TCR-TCR, TCR-HLA and TCR-CMV co-occurrence, with a repertoire-size bias correction applied to the TCR pairs. In a later analysis, false discovery rates were estimated by permuting HLA or CMV assignments 20 times. In a later analysis, co-occurring TCRs were grouped using DBSCAN, with TCRdist sequence similarity added in when clustering inside HLA-allele-positive subsets. Co-occurrence clustering excluded repertoires with fewer than 30,000 or more than 120,000 public chains, plus five with anomalous nucleotide sharing. Drawn from immuneACCESS, this table holds only the in-frame rearrangements with V and J called that TCRdb kept. Clones are partly lost; checked studies trace under half to an unresolved V gene and leave the rest unexplained. For V, J and clone size, that table is used; D and trimming come from the DNA. The table for this sample lists 56,000 or so clones. The top ten constitute about 25% of the sample.

The junction shows trimming of 0 bases on V and 4 bases on J, and the gene matches do not reach 14 bases of it. The CDR3 spans 19 residues, from the cysteine through the phenylalanine. Left in the record is the CDR3 DNA by itself, 57 bases read in frame from the first base. The germline V gene supplies CDR1 LGHNA and CDR2 YNFKEQ. The data derive from a study of cytomegalovirus exposure and HLA in healthy donors (dated by TCRdb to 2015 to 2018). At the level of the whole study: An earlier analysis of roughly 570 of the donors reported roughly 300 Gb of sequence data and 117 million unique TCR beta sequences obtained from roughly 180 million T cells. Among the roughly 400 genotyped donors, around 79% belonged to the genetic ancestry cluster associated with self-reported Caucasian donors. The study used immunosequencing to profile the T cell repertoires of several hundred subjects and linked those repertoires to cytomegalovirus serostatus. Class I and class II HLA loci were covered by the typing at four-digit resolution. The study aimed to test whether signatures of past pathogen exposure could be identified by cataloging public T cell receptors. An early release that covered roughly 600 HLA-typed donors contained approximately 290 gigabases of sequencing data and tens of millions of unique TCR sequences. Genome-wide SNP genotypes for about three fifths of the roughly 670 donors were used in a later genetic analysis, which treated that subset as a discovery cohort. A handful of DR-DQ haplotypes were handled as single units for association and clustering because linkage in the cohort was strong. A later analysis re-analyzed previously published TCR beta repertoires from roughly 600 donors and added high-resolution HLA genotyping to study TCR occurrence patterns. Alongside the repertoire data, information on donor age, sex, ethnicity and CMV serostatus was compiled. An earlier analysis of a few hundred of the donors applied high-throughput TCR beta sequencing to assess whether each TCR beta V gene segment acted as functional or pseudogenic. On average, around 200,000 unique TCR beta nucleotide sequences were sequenced per donor among some 430 genotyped donors of the cohort, with around 19% of those sequences being non-productive. Rather than drawing on any new phenotypic data, the later analysis identified candidate immune exposures from TCR beta sequences and the way those sequences occurred across donors. Along with the approximately 600-subject first cohort, a separate validation cohort of over a hundred different subjects was used. The study combined high-throughput TCR immunosequencing, statistical association of individual TCRs with disease status, and machine learning to predict cytomegalovirus infection status. Every discovery cohort repertoire had been produced on one sequencing platform. The number of typed donors differed by locus: about 620-640 for A, B, C, DRB1 and DQB1; 500 to 550 for DQA1; approximately 610 for DPA1; and 450 to 480 for DPB1.

Broader findings and caveats from the paper: This cohort had only TCR beta chains sequenced, and the lack of alpha or paired-chain data limited which features could be detected. Some IMGT-functional V segments, including TRBV6-2 and TRBV6-3, could not be distinguished by the 87-base-pair reads and were therefore excluded. According to a later analysis, parvovirus B19, influenza, CMV and Epstein-Barr virus appeared linked to several top co-occurrence clusters. Because counts were too low, some 17 rarely observed V segments, including chromosome 9 orphons, were excluded from the earlier analysis of 500 to 700 of the donors. A group of highly shared sequence variants was considered likely to be a technical artifact of the sequencing pipeline. Because HLA typing was missing for some donors at each locus, association tests included only the typed subset. Presence/absence analyses assumed roughly uniform sequencing depth across donors, an assumption that may not hold. In vitro tests confirmed that a few of the cytomegalovirus-associated TCR beta chains recognize cytomegalovirus antigens. Compared with the roughly 720-donor mean, donors in an Asian-associated ancestry cluster had fewer N-insertions in productive TCRs, according to a later genetic analysis. Correlated functional status among segregating V segments might reflect linkage disequilibrium, but an unknown experimental factor could not be ruled out. It was suggested by the authors that the approach could potentially be generalized to other disease states and immunological phenotypes. In a later analysis, HLA-associated TCR beta chains showed more clonal expansion and lower generation probabilities than non-associated chains that were equally common. The classifier was reported to diagnose cytomegalovirus status with high specificity and sensitivity in both the original and validation cohorts. A further reported finding was that TCR beta sequences accurately predicted the HLA-A and HLA-B alleles for most subjects in the first cohort. In a later analysis, the rate of TCR association differed among HLA loci, with DRB1 alleles having the most associated TCRs and HLA-C alleles having the fewest. Strong co-occurrence of HLA alleles, especially DR and DQ, made assigning TCR associations to individual alleles difficult. The study gave a list of about 150 TCR beta chains associated with cytomegalovirus. In a later genetic analysis, a missense DCLRE1C variant was associated with V-gene and J-gene trimming of TCR beta chains, and the association was replicated in an independent cohort. Most TCR sequences were seen in very few donors, while some public TCRs were found in many individuals. Most CMV-associated TCR beta chains appeared to be HLA-restricted in a later analysis, and the HLA associations seemed to be driven largely by CMV exposure. At a false discovery rate of 0.05, a later analysis linked around 17,000 TCR beta sequences to specific HLA alleles. For the cohort, immune exposure information was limited to CMV serostatus. An earlier analysis of 450 to 750 of the donors showed that most TCR beta V segments appeared in productive rearrangements either about 87% or about 30% of the time, which broadly matched IMGT annotations.

The receptor's source is a man aged 35 to 55 in good health and CMV-seropositive. Input material: PBMCs. The V and J genes are TRBV4-2 and TRBJ2-7; TRBD2 matches 11 bases in the middle. CDR3 sequence: CASSQDTGSASGRHYEQYF. Here is the DNA: TGTGCCAGCAGCCAAGACACTGGGTCAGCTAGCGGGAGGCATTACGAGCAGTACTTC.